This TCR beta chain emerged from a study of sequential checkpoint blockade in melanoma. There are 14 residues in the CDR3. Germline assignment: CDR1 MNHEY and CDR2 SMNVEV (reference sequence). Germline trimming cut 2 bases from V and 3 bases from J; bases unmatched to any gene: 2. Some clones are missing from TCRdb's copy, which holds only in-frame ones; the method was immunoSEQ multiplex PCR. Of about 16,000 clones in the sample, 90% to 95% were seen once. Treatment specified: randomized to nivolumab then ipilimumab (arm A) or the reverse (arm B). This chain connects TRBV27 to TRBJ1-1; 8 bases are a match to TRBD1. The input for sequencing was CD8+ T cells sorted from blood (inferred from file names), taken from a patient given nivolumab and ipilimumab in sequence. The clonotype comes from a human donor with melanoma. CDR3 sequence: CASSLGQGYTEAFF. The CDR3 DNA sequence: TGTGCCAGCAGTTTAGGACAGGGCTACACTGAAGCTTTCTTT.